This TCR beta chain was identified in a study of T cells in Graves' hyperthyroidism and ophthalmopathy. Germline V gene sequence: CDR1 SGHTA, CDR2 FQGNSA. The CDR3 runs to 13 residues. Losses at the gene ends were 5 bases for V and 5 bases for J; bases not matched to a gene: 5. Overall study findings and caveats: Researchers found most expanded thyroid clonotypes above 0.001 in blood as well.

The TCR beta CDR3 regions underwent amplification using RNA transcripts as the source. With the HTBI primer set, the TCR CDR3 went through a first round of RT-PCR. TCRdb reanalysed the multiplex PCR reads using MiXCR and keeps one entry per CDR3 protein. The data contain roughly 580,000 distinct CDR3 sequences, more than 45% of them singletons. In the case of this clonotype: No antigen is known for it.

The rearrangement uses TRBV7-2 and TRBJ2-7, with 8 bases lining up with TRBD2. The TCR originated in a woman younger than 35 with Graves' hyperthyroidism. Sequencing input: peripheral blood or thyroid tissue (not recorded which). CDR3 protein: CASSDKGLDEQYF. CDR3 in DNA: TGTGCCAGCAGCGATAAGGGACTAGACGAGCAGTACTTC. The variable domain in full, with the rest retrieved from reference TRBV7-2 and TRBJ2-7, is GAGVSQSPSNKVTEKGKDVELRCDPISGHTALYWYRQSLGQGLEFLIYFQGNSAPDKSGLPSDRFSAERTGGSVSTLTIQRTQQEDSAVYLCASSDKGLDEQYFGPGTRLTVT.